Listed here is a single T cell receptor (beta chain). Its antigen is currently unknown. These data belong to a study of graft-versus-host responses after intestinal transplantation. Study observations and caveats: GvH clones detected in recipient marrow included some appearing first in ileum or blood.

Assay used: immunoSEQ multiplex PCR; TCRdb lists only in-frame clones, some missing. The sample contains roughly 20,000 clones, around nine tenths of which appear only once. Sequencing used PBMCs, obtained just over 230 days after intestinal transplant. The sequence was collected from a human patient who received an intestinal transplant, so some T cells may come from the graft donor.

The CDR3 nucleotides read TGTGCCAGCAGGTCGCAGGGGGCCCGCTCTGGAAACACCATATATTTT. Amino acids: CASRSQGARSGNTIYF. This chain uses TRBV11-2 with TRBJ1-3, with 8 positions matching TRBD1. V was clipped by 6 bases and J by 0 bases; unmatched bases: 7. CDR3 length: 16 amino acids. From germline, CDR1 is SGHAT and CDR2 FQNNGV.